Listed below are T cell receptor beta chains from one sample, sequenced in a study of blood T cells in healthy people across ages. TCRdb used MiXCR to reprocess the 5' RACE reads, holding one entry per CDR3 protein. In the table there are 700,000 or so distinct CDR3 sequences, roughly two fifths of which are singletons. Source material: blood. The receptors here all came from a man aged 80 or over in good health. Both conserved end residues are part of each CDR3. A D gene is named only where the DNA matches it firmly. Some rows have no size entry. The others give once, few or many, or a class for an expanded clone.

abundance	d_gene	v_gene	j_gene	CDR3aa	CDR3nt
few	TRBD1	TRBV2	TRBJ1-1	CASSPRQTGRTEAFF	TGTGCCAGCAGTCCGCGCCAGACAGGGCGGACTGAAGCTTTCTTT
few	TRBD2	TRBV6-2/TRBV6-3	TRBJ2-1	CASSSHGDGGRRNEQFF	TGTGCCAGCAGCTCTCATGGGGATGGCGGGAGGAGGAATGAGCAGTTCTTC
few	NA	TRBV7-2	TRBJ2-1	CASSLVGQGGYNEQFF	TGTGCCAGCAGCTTAGTGGGCCAGGGGGGATACAATGAGCAGTTCTTC
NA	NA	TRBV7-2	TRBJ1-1	CASSFPGLNTEAFF	TGTGCCAGCAGCTTCCCAGGTCTGAACACTGAAGCTTTCTTT
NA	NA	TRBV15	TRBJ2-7	CATSRGGTGYEQYF	TGTGCCACCAGCAGAGGAGGGACTGGTTACGAGCAGTACTTC
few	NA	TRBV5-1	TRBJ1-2	CASSRRTDGGYTF	TGCGCCAGCAGCCGGCGAACGGACGGCGGCTACACCTTC
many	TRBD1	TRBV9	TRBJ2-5	CASSVRQGRETQYF	TGTGCCAGCAGCGTCCGACAGGGAAGGGAGACCCAGTACTTC
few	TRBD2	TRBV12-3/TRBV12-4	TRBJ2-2	CASILSGTSTGELFF	TGTGCCAGCATCCTTAGCGGGACCAGCACCGGGGAGCTGTTTTTT
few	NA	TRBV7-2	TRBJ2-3	CASSPPASSDTQYF	TGTGCCAGCTCACCGCCGGCTAGCTCGGATACGCAGTATTTT
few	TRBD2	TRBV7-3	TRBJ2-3	CASSTGLAPDTQYF	TGTGCCAGCAGCACGGGACTAGCGCCAGATACGCAGTATTTT
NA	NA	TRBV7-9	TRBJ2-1	CASSLVVGHLNSYNEQFF	TGTGCCAGCAGCTTAGTTGTTGGACATCTGAACTCCTACAATGAGCAGTTCTTC
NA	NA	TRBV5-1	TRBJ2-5	CASSLEEVETQYF	TGCGCCAGCAGCTTGGAAGAGGTCGAGACCCAGTACTTC
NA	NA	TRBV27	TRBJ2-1	CASSLTLDYYNEQFF	TGTGCCAGCAGTTTAACACTGGACTACTACAATGAGCAGTTCTTC
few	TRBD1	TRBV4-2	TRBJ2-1	CASSSRQGIDEQFF	TGTGCCAGCAGCTCCCGACAGGGTATCGATGAGCAGTTCTTC
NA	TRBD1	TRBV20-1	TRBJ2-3	CSAQDRADTQYF	TGCAGTGCCCAGGACAGGGCAGATACGCAGTATTTT
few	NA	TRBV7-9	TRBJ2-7	CASSSRTMNGDHGLEQYF	TGTGCCAGCAGCTCCCGGACGATGAATGGGGACCATGGGTTGGAGCAGTACTTC
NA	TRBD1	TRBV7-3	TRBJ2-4	CASSSRDRGAKNIQYF	TGTGCCAGCAGCTCCCGGGACAGGGGGGCCAAAAACATTCAGTACTTC
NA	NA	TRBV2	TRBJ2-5	CASRRGVAETQYF	TGTGCCAGCAGACGCGGTGTTGCGGAGACCCAGTACTTC
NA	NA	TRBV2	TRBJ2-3	CAGSDGTGDTQYF	TGTGCCGGCAGTGATGGGACCGGGGATACGCAGTATTTT
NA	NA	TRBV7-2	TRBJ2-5	CASNLLSAGGGETQYF	TGTGCCAGCAACCTCCTTAGCGCTGGAGGTGGGGAGACCCAGTACTTC
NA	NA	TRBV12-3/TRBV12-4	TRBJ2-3	CASTQVSYTDTQYF	TGTGCCAGCACCCAGGTCTCCTATACAGATACGCAGTATTTT
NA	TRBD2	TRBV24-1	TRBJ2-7	CATSDFSTSGKQYF	TGTGCCACCAGTGATTTTTCGACTAGCGGCAAGCAGTACTTC
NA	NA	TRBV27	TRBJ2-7	CASSFGQTRPTYEQYF	TGTGCCAGCAGTTTCGGACAGACCCGCCCTACCTACGAGCAGTACTTC
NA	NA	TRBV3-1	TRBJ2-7	CASSQRGPQLFYEQYF	TGTGCCAGCAGCCAGAGAGGGCCGCAACTGTTCTACGAGCAGTACTTC
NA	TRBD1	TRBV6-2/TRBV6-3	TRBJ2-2	CASSTHDRGWTGELFF	TGTGCCAGCAGTACCCACGACAGGGGTTGGACCGGGGAGCTGTTTTTT
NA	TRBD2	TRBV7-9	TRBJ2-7	CASSLVRLAGGPREQYF	TGTGCCAGCAGCTTAGTCAGGCTAGCGGGAGGGCCGCGGGAGCAGTACTTC
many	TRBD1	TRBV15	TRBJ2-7	CATSGTGAYYEQYF	TGTGCCACCAGCGGAACAGGGGCGTACTACGAGCAGTACTTC
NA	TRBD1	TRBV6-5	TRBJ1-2	CASSHRGYGYTF	TGTGCCAGCAGCCACAGGGGGTATGGCTACACCTTC
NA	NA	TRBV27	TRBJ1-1	CATGSNTEAFF	TGTGCCACTGGATCGAACACTGAAGCTTTCTTT
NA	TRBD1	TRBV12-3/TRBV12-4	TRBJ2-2	CASRSTGSLTGELFF	TGTGCCAGCAGATCGACAGGGAGTTTGACCGGGGAGCTGTTTTTT
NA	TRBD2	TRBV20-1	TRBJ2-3	CTIPRGGGSTDTQYF	TGCACAATCCCCCGGGGGGGTGGGTCCACAGATACGCAGTATTTT
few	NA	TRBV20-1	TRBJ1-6	CSARLEYFGSPLHF	TGCAGTGCTAGGCTCGAGTATTTTGGGTCACCCCTCCACTTT
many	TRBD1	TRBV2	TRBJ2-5	CASSGQGAKQETQYF	TGTGCCAGCAGTGGTCAGGGGGCCAAGCAAGAGACCCAGTACTTC
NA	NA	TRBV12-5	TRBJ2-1	CASGEGRMGKQFF	TGTGCTAGTGGTGAGGGCAGGATGGGTAAGCAGTTCTTC
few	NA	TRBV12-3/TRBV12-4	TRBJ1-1	CASSLRGGEAFF	TGTGCCAGCAGTTTACGGGGCGGGGAAGCTTTCTTT
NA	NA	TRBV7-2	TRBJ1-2	CASSPSPQGSYGYTF	TGTGCCAGCAGCCCGAGCCCACAGGGTAGCTATGGCTACACCTTC
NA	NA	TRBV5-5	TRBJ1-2	CASSLSGGSLYGYTF	TGTGCCAGCAGCTTGTCTGGGGGCAGTCTCTATGGCTACACCTTC
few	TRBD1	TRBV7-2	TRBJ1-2	CASNSRGQGCGYTF	TGTGCCAGCAATAGTAGGGGACAGGGTTGTGGCTACACCTTC
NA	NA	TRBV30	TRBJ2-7	CAWSDRTEQYF	TGTGCCTGGAGTGACCGCACAGAGCAGTACTTC
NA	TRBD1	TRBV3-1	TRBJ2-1	CASSQGLQGAGNEQFF	TGTGCCAGCAGCCAAGGTTTACAGGGGGCTGGGAATGAGCAGTTCTTC
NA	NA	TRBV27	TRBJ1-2	CASSSTFSEVYGYTF	TGTGCCAGCAGTTCCACTTTCTCAGAGGTATATGGCTACACCTTC
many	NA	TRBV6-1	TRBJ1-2	CASSEAEGLNGYTF	TGTGCCAGCAGTGAAGCGGAGGGTCTTAATGGCTACACCTTC
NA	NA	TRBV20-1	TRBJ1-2	CSASGRGYYGYTF	TGCAGTGCTAGTGGCAGGGGTTACTATGGCTACACCTTC
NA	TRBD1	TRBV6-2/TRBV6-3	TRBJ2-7	CASSQHGTGVYEQYF	TGTGCCAGCAGTCAACACGGGACAGGGGTCTACGAGCAGTACTTC
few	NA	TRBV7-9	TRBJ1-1	CASSLARPEAFF	TGTGCCAGCAGCTTAGCGCGTCCGGAAGCTTTCTTT
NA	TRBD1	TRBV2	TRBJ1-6	CASRDRGRTGKSPLHF	TGTGCCAGCAGAGACAGGGGGCGTACGGGTAAGTCACCCCTCCACTTT